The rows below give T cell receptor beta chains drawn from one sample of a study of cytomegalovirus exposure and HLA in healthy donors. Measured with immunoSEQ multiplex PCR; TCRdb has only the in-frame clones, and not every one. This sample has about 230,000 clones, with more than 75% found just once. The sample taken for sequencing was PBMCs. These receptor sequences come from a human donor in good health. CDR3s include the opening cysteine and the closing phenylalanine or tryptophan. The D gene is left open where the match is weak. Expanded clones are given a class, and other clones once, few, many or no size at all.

cdr3_nt: TGTGCCAGTAGCGAACTACCAGGGGGGACCAGTCAGCCCCAGCATTTT; cdr3_aa: CASSELPGGTSQPQHF; d_call: TRBD1; j_call: TRBJ1-5; cdr3_length: 16; v_call: TRBV19; clone_size: .
cdr3_nt: TGCGCCAGCAGCTTTGGTGAACAGCAAGAGACCCAGTACTTC; cdr3_aa: CASSFGEQQETQYF; d_call: .; j_call: TRBJ2-5; cdr3_length: 14; v_call: TRBV5-1; clone_size: once
cdr3_nt: TGTGCCAGCAGCGAGACTAGTTCCGCCTTCAATGAGCAGTTCTTC; cdr3_aa: CASSETSSAFNEQFF; d_call: .; j_call: TRBJ2-1; cdr3_length: 15; v_call: TRBV6-5; clone_size: .
cdr3_nt: TGTTCCAGCAGCGAGACTGATACGCAGTATTTT; cdr3_aa: CSSSETDTQYF; d_call: .; j_call: TRBJ2-3; cdr3_length: 11; v_call: TRBV7-9; clone_size: .
cdr3_nt: TGTGCCAGCAGCCCAAGGACTAGCGGGAGCACAGATACGCAGTATTTT; cdr3_aa: CASSPRTSGSTDTQYF; d_call: TRBD2; j_call: TRBJ2-3; cdr3_length: 16; v_call: TRBV2; clone_size: .
cdr3_nt: TGTGCCAGCGGACCCTCCCGTGACAGCTACTATGGCTACACCTTC; cdr3_aa: CASGPSRDSYYGYTF; d_call: .; j_call: TRBJ1-2; cdr3_length: 15; v_call: TRBV9; clone_size: .
cdr3_nt: TGTGCCAGCAGAGGACAGGAGAACACTGAAGCTTTCTTT; cdr3_aa: CASRGQENTEAFF; d_call: TRBD1; j_call: TRBJ1-1; cdr3_length: 13; v_call: TRBV7-9; clone_size: .
cdr3_nt: TGCGCCAGCAGCTTGTTGGCCCCGGATAGAGGAGCTTTCTTT; cdr3_aa: CASSLLAPDRGAFF; d_call: .; j_call: TRBJ1-1; cdr3_length: 14; v_call: TRBV5-1; clone_size: .
cdr3_nt: TGTGCCAGCAGCCCCGGGACAGATTCCACTGAAGCTTTCTTT; cdr3_aa: CASSPGTDSTEAFF; d_call: TRBD1; j_call: TRBJ1-1; cdr3_length: 14; v_call: TRBV7-9; clone_size: once
cdr3_nt: TGTGCCAGCAGCCCAAGGACTAGCGGGAGGGTGCAGACCCAGTACTTC; cdr3_aa: CASSPRTSGRVQTQYF; d_call: TRBD2; j_call: TRBJ2-5; cdr3_length: 16; v_call: TRBV9; clone_size: .
cdr3_nt: TGTGCCAGCAGTGTTCTCCCGCCGGGACAGGGCTACGAGCAGTACTTC; cdr3_aa: CASSVLPPGQGYEQYF; d_call: TRBD1; j_call: TRBJ2-7; cdr3_length: 16; v_call: TRBV6-1; clone_size: .
cdr3_nt: TGTGCCAGCAGTTCCGGGAGGGGAGCCCTCTCCTACGAGCAGTACTTC; cdr3_aa: CASSSGRGALSYEQYF; d_call: TRBD2; j_call: TRBJ2-7; cdr3_length: 16; v_call: TRBV6-5; clone_size: .
cdr3_nt: TGTGCCAGTTACGGTCAGGGGTTGACCGGGGAGCTGTTTTTT; cdr3_aa: CASYGQGLTGELFF; d_call: .; j_call: TRBJ2-2; cdr3_length: 14; v_call: TRBV6-6; clone_size: .
cdr3_nt: TGTGCCAGCAGCTTCCAGAGGGGGACAGATACGCAGTATTTT; cdr3_aa: CASSFQRGTDTQYF; d_call: .; j_call: TRBJ2-3; cdr3_length: 14; v_call: TRBV7-8; clone_size: .
cdr3_nt: TGTGCCAGCAGTACCGCAGGGGGGTCCTACGAGCAGTACTTC; cdr3_aa: CASSTAGGSYEQYF; d_call: .; j_call: TRBJ2-7; cdr3_length: 14; v_call: TRBV6-5; clone_size: .
cdr3_nt: TGTGCCACCGCGAATTTCGGGACAGGGGGGGACGAGCAGTACTTC; cdr3_aa: CATANFGTGGDEQYF; d_call: TRBD1; j_call: TRBJ2-7; cdr3_length: 15; v_call: TRBV15; clone_size: .
cdr3_nt: TGTGCCATCGCCCAGGGACTGGACTACGAGCAGTACTTC; cdr3_aa: CAIAQGLDYEQYF; d_call: .; j_call: TRBJ2-7; cdr3_length: 13; v_call: TRBV10-3; clone_size: .
cdr3_nt: TGCGCCAGTCAAGGGAGGCAGGGCTATGGCTACACCTTC; cdr3_aa: CASQGRQGYGYTF; d_call: .; j_call: TRBJ1-2; cdr3_length: 13; v_call: TRBV10-2; clone_size: .
cdr3_nt: TGTGCCAGCAGTTACCGGGGGACAGGGCAAGAGCAGTACTTC; cdr3_aa: CASSYRGTGQEQYF; d_call: TRBD1; j_call: TRBJ2-7; cdr3_length: 14; v_call: TRBV6-5; clone_size: .
cdr3_nt: TGTGCCAGCAGGCTATCATCCTACGAGCAGTACTTC; cdr3_aa: CASRLSSYEQYF; d_call: .; j_call: TRBJ2-7; cdr3_length: 12; v_call: TRBV6-6; clone_size: .
cdr3_nt: TGCGCCAGCAGCCCCACAGGAGGAAACACCATATATTTT; cdr3_aa: CASSPTGGNTIYF; d_call: .; j_call: TRBJ1-3; cdr3_length: 13; v_call: TRBV5-1; clone_size: once
cdr3_nt: TGTGCCAGCAGTTTACTCCCCTCACCGATTGGCACTGAAGCTTTCTTT; cdr3_aa: CASSLLPSPIGTEAFF; d_call: .; j_call: TRBJ1-1; cdr3_length: 16; v_call: TRBV6-5; clone_size: .
cdr3_nt: TGCAGCGTGGGGGCGGCGGGGGGACTGGGCTACACCTTC; cdr3_aa: CSVGAAGGLGYTF; d_call: .; j_call: TRBJ1-2; cdr3_length: 13; v_call: TRBV29-1; clone_size: .
cdr3_nt: TGTGCCAGCAGCGTAGTCCCCACCCCTCCCGTCGGGGGAGAGCAGTTCTTC; cdr3_aa: CASSVVPTPPVGGEQFF; d_call: .; j_call: TRBJ2-1; cdr3_length: 17; v_call: TRBV9; clone_size: .
cdr3_nt: TGTGCCAGCAGCTTAGCCGGGGAGGGTCTCAATGAGCAGTTCTTC; cdr3_aa: CASSLAGEGLNEQFF; d_call: TRBD2; j_call: TRBJ2-1; cdr3_length: 15; v_call: TRBV7-9; clone_size: .
cdr3_nt: TGTGCCTGGATGGGGGCGGTTTCCTACAATGAGCAGTTCTTC; cdr3_aa: CAWMGAVSYNEQFF; d_call: .; j_call: TRBJ2-1; cdr3_length: 14; v_call: TRBV30; clone_size: once